This T cell receptor beta chain came from a study of CXCR3-negative and CXCR3-positive naive CD8 T cells. Study-level background: The libraries yielded 130 million or so TRB reads, about 1.5 +/- 0.3 million each.

Researchers prepared the TRB cDNA libraries using 5' RACE with UMI labels. TCRdb reanalyzed the 5' RACE reads, giving one entry per CDR3 protein sequence and no DNA. Here the sample table reports some 9,600 distinct CDR3 sequences. Measured by frequency, this clonotype is medium-sized (0.01 to 0.1%). The length of the CDR3 is 16 residues. The V gene's germline CDR1 is MGHDK and CDR2 SYGVNS. The TCR was taken from a human donor in good health. Some clones in this sample may be carry-over from other donors' samples. Sequencing was carried out using naive CXCR3- CD8+ T cells from blood. Noted subset: CD45RO-CCR7+CD27+CD95- naive CD8+ T cells lacking CXCR3 (TNR3-). The rearrangement uses TRBV25-1 and TRBJ2-1; the D gene TCRdb calls, TRBD2, cannot be checked with no DNA. The CDR3 region is CASSSPRGPSYNEQFF.